Listed below are T cell receptor beta chains from one sample, sequenced in a study of blood T cell repertoires in COVID-19. Here immunoSEQ multiplex PCR was the method, and the copy in TCRdb shows in-frame clones only, minus some. This table holds under 250,000 clones, roughly 80% found once. Sequences were obtained from peripheral blood. The receptors stem from a woman younger than 35 with acute or convalescent COVID-19. Both conserved end residues are part of each CDR3. Fields, in order: D gene, J gene, clone size, V gene, CDR3 DNA, CDR3 protein. A D gene is named only where the DNA matches it firmly. Expanded clones are given a class, and other clones once, few, many or no size at all.

TRBD1 | TRBJ1-2 | few | TRBV28 | TGTGCCAGCAAGACAGGGGGATATGGCTACACCTTC | CASKTGGYGYTF
. | TRBJ2-1 | few | TRBV7-2 | TGTGCCAGCAGCTCAGGACTGTATACTAATGAGCAGTTCTTC | CASSSGLYTNEQFF
TRBD1 | TRBJ1-6 | . | TRBV4-3 | TGCGCCAGCAGCCCCCAGACAGGGTTCGTTTCACCCCTCCACTTT | CASSPQTGFVSPLHF
TRBD2 | TRBJ2-1 | . | TRBV12-5 | TGTGCTAGTGGCCCGGCCCCCGAGCGGGAGGATAATGAGCAGTTCTTC | CASGPAPEREDNEQFF
TRBD1 | TRBJ2-7 | . | TRBV6-1 | TGTGCCAGCAATCCCGGACAGGGCTACGAGCAGTACTTC | CASNPGQGYEQYF
. | TRBJ1-2 | few | TRBV28 | TGTGCCAGCAGTTCTCTAACAGGGAACTATGGCTACACCTTC | CASSSLTGNYGYTF
TRBD2 | TRBJ2-2 | . | TRBV19 | TGTGCCAGTAGTAATAGCGGGAGGACGATCGGGGAGCTGTTTTTT | CASSNSGRTIGELFF
TRBD1 | TRBJ2-3 | once | TRBV30 | TGTGCCTGGAGTGTTGGACAGGGCCCCACAGATACGCAGTATTTT | CAWSVGQGPTDTQYF
TRBD2 | TRBJ2-7 | once | TRBV19 | TGTGCCAGTAGTGGCCTAGCGGGAGCCTACGAGCAGTACTTC | CASSGLAGAYEQYF
. | TRBJ1-2 | . | TRBV7-2 | TGTGCCAGCAGTCCTACAGGGATCGGGGGCTACACCTTC | CASSPTGIGGYTF
. | TRBJ2-5 | . | TRBV7-6 | TGTGCCAGCAGCTTAGCGAAGTGGGGTCGGGGTTTGTGGCAAGAGACCCAGTACTTC | CASSLAKWGRGLWQETQYF
. | TRBJ1-5 | . | TRBV15 | TGTGCCACCAGCCTTCCCAATCAGCCCCAGCATTTT | CATSLPNQPQHF
. | TRBJ1-1 | . | TRBV5-6 | TGTGCCAGCAGCTGGGGCCCGGAGACCACTGAAGCTTTCTTT | CASSWGPETTEAFF
. | TRBJ2-2 | . | TRBV18 | TGTGCCAGCTCACCGCAAACCGACAGCGCGAACACCGGGGAGCTGTTTTTT | CASSPQTDSANTGELFF
. | TRBJ1-5 | . | TRBV21-1 | TGTGCCAGCAGCAAAGACAGGGGCAATCAGCCCCAGCATTTT | CASSKDRGNQPQHF
TRBD1 | TRBJ2-2 | . | TRBV3-1/TRBV3-2 | TGTGCCAGCAGCCAAGACCCCGGGACAGGGGTGAGCACCGGGGAGCTGTTTTTT | CASSQDPGTGVSTGELFF
. | TRBJ2-6 | . | TRBV4-2 | TGTGCCAGCAGCCAAGATTGGAGACAGTCGGGGGCCAACGTCCTGACTTTC | CASSQDWRQSGANVLTF
. | TRBJ2-5 | . | TRBV18 | TGTGCCAGCTCACCACCGAGCAACCAAGAGACCCAGTACTTC | CASSPPSNQETQYF
. | TRBJ2-2 | once | TRBV18 | TGTGCCAGCTCCCAGGGGCTCGCCGGGGAGCTGTTTTTT | CASSQGLAGELFF
TRBD2 | TRBJ2-1 | . | TRBV3-1/TRBV3-2 | TGTGCCAGCACCCCCACTAGCGGGAGCTCCTACAATGAGCAGTTCTTC | CASTPTSGSSYNEQFF
TRBD2 | TRBJ2-1 | . | TRBV7-9 | TGTGCCAGCAGCCCGGGGACTAGCGGACTACAATCGCAGTTCTTC | CASSPGTSGLQSQFF
. | TRBJ2-3 | . | TRBV6-5 | TGTGCCAGCAGTTACCCCCGGGCGGGGGATACGCAGTATTTT | CASSYPRAGDTQYF
TRBD2 | TRBJ2-3 | . | TRBV5-1 | TGCGCCAGCAGCTTGGGATTAGCGGGAGGGACCACAGATACGCAGTATTTT | CASSLGLAGGTTDTQYF
. | TRBJ2-6 | . | TRBV5-6 | TGTGCCAGCAGTATAATAGAAAACTCTGGGGCCAACGTCCTGACTTTC | CASSIIENSGANVLTF
. | TRBJ1-1 | . | TRBV15 | TGTGCCACCAGGGGAGACACTGAAGCTTTCTTT | CATRGDTEAFF
TRBD2 | TRBJ2-5 | once | TRBV11-2 | TGTGCCAGCAGCTTAGTTGTGGGAGGGCTCGGGGAGACCCAGTACTTC | CASSLVVGGLGETQYF
TRBD2 | TRBJ2-3 | . | TRBV2 | TGTGCCAGCAGGACTAGCGGGCGCACAGATACGCAGTATTTT | CASRTSGRTDTQYF
TRBD2 | TRBJ2-1 | . | TRBV4-3 | TGCGCCAGCAGCCAAGACCCTAGCGGGAGCGGTCTCTACAATGAGCAGTTCTTC | CASSQDPSGSGLYNEQFF
. | TRBJ2-3 | . | TRBV27 | TGTGCCAGCAGTTTATCGGCAGGGAGCACAGATACGCAGTATTTT | CASSLSAGSTDTQYF
. | TRBJ2-3 | . | TRBV4-3 | TGCGCCAGCAGCCAAGATCGAGGCAGGGCTGGGGATACGCAGTATTTT | CASSQDRGRAGDTQYF
TRBD2 | TRBJ2-7 | . | TRBV10-1 | TGCGCCAGCAGCCTGGGACTAGCGGGGGTCTACGAGCAGTACTTC | CASSLGLAGVYEQYF
. | TRBJ1-5 | . | TRBV6-5 | TGTGCCAGCAGATTTCTAGACGGGAGCAATCAGCCCCAGCATTTT | CASRFLDGSNQPQHF
. | TRBJ2-2 | . | TRBV21-1 | TGTGCCAGCACCCCACAGGGGAGTTGGATACCCCGCACCGGGGAGCTGTTTTTT | CASTPQGSWIPRTGELFF
. | TRBJ1-2 | . | TRBV28 | TGTGCCAGCAGTTTATGGGATCCAGGCTATGGCTACACCTTC | CASSLWDPGYGYTF
. | TRBJ2-3 | . | TRBV27 | TGTGCCAGCAGTCCGATTCGGGCAGATACGCAGTATTTT | CASSPIRADTQYF
. | TRBJ1-3 | . | TRBV7-2 | TGTGCCAGCAGCTTCAAAAACACCATATATTTT | CASSFKNTIYF
. | TRBJ1-1 | . | TRBV21-1 | TGTGCCAGCAGCATTCCAATCGCGGTTGGCGCTTTCTTT | CASSIPIAVGAFF
. | TRBJ2-7 | . | TRBV21-1 | TGTGCCAGCTTAGAGCGGGAGCGGGCCTACGAGCAGTACTTC | CASLERERAYEQYF
TRBD2 | TRBJ2-1 | . | TRBV30 | TGTGCCTGGGGGGGGGTAAGCGGGATCTACAATGAGCAGTTCTTC | CAWGGVSGIYNEQFF
. | TRBJ1-6 | . | TRBV27 | TGTGCCAGCAGTGCGGGGTTTGGGAATTCACCCCTCCACTTT | CASSAGFGNSPLHF
. | TRBJ1-1 | . | TRBV12-5 | TGTGCTAGTGGTACAGGGTACACTGAAGCTTTCTTT | CASGTGYTEAFF
. | TRBJ2-7 | . | TRBV25-1 | TGTGCCAGCAGTGAATCGGGGGTAAAAACCTACGAGCAGTACTTC | CASSESGVKTYEQYF
. | TRBJ2-7 | . | TRBV27 | TGTGCCAGCAGTCCTGCACTCATAACCTACGAGCAGTACTTC | CASSPALITYEQYF
. | TRBJ1-1 | . | TRBV29-1 | TGCAGCGGTGGAGGACAGCAGAACACTGAAGCTTTCTTT | CSGGGQQNTEAFF
TRBD2 | TRBJ2-2 | . | TRBV3-1/TRBV3-2 | TGTGCCAGCAGCCAGGAGGGACTAGCGGGAGTAAGTTCCGGGGAGCTGTTTTTT | CASSQEGLAGVSSGELFF
. | TRBJ2-7 | . | TRBV7-2 | TGTGCCAGCAGCTTAAAGGAGAACTACGAGCAGTACTTC | CASSLKENYEQYF
TRBD2 | TRBJ2-1 | . | TRBV7-6 | TGTGCCAGCAGCGACCCCATGAAGCGGGGGTCCAATGAGCAGTTCTTC | CASSDPMKRGSNEQFF
. | TRBJ2-3 | . | TRBV5-4 | TGTGCCAGCAGCTTTGGTGGTACGAGACGAGGGTCTGATACGCAGTATTTT | CASSFGGTRRGSDTQYF
TRBD1 | TRBJ1-1 | . | TRBV16 | TGTGCCAGCAGCCATCTGATTGGGACAGGGGACACTGAAGCTTTCTTT | CASSHLIGTGDTEAFF
. | TRBJ1-1 | . | TRBV11-3 | TGTGCCAGCAGCTTAGGCGGCACCCAGAACACTGAAGCTTTCTTT | CASSLGGTQNTEAFF
. | TRBJ1-1 | . | TRBV21-1 | TGTGCCAGGTACGGGGAACGGGTACGTAACACTGAAGCTTTCTTT | CARYGERVRNTEAFF
TRBD2 | TRBJ2-7 | . | TRBV7-2 | TGTGCCAGCAGCTTAACGGCTAGCGGAGACTACGAGCAGTACTTC | CASSLTASGDYEQYF
TRBD2 | TRBJ2-1 | . | TRBV5-1 | TGCGCCAGCAGCAACCTTGCTAGCGGGATCTACAATGAGCAGTTCTTC | CASSNLASGIYNEQFF
. | TRBJ1-6 | . | TRBV5-1 | TGCGCCAGCAGCTTCGGGGAGGTGGCTTCACCCCTCCACTTT | CASSFGEVASPLHF